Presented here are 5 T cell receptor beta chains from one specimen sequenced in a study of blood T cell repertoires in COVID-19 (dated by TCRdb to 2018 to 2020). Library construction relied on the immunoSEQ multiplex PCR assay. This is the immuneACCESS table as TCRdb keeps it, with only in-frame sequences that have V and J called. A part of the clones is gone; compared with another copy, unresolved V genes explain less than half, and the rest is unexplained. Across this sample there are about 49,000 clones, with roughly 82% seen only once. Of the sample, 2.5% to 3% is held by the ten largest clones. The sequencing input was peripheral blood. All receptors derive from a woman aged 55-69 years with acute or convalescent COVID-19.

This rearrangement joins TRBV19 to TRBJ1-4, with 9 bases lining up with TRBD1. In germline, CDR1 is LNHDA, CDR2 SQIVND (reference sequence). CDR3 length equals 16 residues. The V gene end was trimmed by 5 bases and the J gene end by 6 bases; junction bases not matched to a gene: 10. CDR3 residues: CASSSLRQGVYEKLFF. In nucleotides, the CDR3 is TGTGCCAGTAGTTCACTTCGACAGGGGGTGTATGAAAAACTGTTTTTT.

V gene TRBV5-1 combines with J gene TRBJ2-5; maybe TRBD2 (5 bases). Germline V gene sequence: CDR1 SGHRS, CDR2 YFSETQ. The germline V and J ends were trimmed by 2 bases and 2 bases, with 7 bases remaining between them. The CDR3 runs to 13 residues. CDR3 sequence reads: CASSLAAQETQYF. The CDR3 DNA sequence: TGCGCCAGCAGCTTAGCGGCACAAGAGACCCAGTACTTC.

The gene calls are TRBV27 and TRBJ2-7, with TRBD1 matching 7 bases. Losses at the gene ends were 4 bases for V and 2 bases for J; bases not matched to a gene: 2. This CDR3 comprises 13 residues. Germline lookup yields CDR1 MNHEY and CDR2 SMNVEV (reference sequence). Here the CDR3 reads CASSWDSTYEQYF. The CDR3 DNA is TGTGCCAGCAGTTGGGACAGCACCTACGAGCAGTACTTC.

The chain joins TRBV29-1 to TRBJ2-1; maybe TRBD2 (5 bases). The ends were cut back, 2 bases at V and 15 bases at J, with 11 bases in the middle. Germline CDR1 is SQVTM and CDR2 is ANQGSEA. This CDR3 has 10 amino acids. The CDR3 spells CSVESGYRFF. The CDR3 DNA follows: TGCAGCGTTGAATCGGGGTACCGGTTCTTC.

CDR3 DNA: TGTGCCTGGAGTCAAGGGGCAAATTCACCCCTCCACTTT. Its translation is CAWSQGANSPLHF. The rearrangement links TRBV30 to TRBJ1-6, with D tentatively TRBD1 (5 bases). Germline V gene data show CDR1 as GTSNPN and CDR2 as SVGIG (reference sequence). Trimming left V 2 bases short and J 7 bases short, with 9 bases between. CDR3 size: 13 residues.